Included here is one T cell receptor beta chain sequence, with context. A single base separates this from a much larger clone, so it may be a read error. The source of the sample is a study of Graves' ophthalmopathy and Graves' hyperthyroidism. Germline V gene lookup returns CDR1 ENHRY and CDR2 SYGVKD. The CDR3 contains 11 residues. V was clipped by 6 bases and J by 12 bases, with 15 bases between them. Amplified TCR beta CDR3 regions were obtained using RNA transcripts as template. First-round RT-PCR with HTBI primers preceded a second-round multiplex PCR. TCRdb recomputed calls from the multiplex PCR reads with MiXCR, one row per CDR3 protein. The sample carries roughly 500,000 distinct CDR3 sequences, about 15% recorded once.

The chain couples TRBV10-3 to TRBJ2-7, with a tentative D call TRBD1 (5 bases). The receptor comes from a woman aged 25 to 39 with Graves' ophthalmopathy. Material for sequencing was blood. The CDR3 DNA reads TGTGCCATCAGGGCCCAACAGGACCTGTACGTC. Residues: CAIRAQQDLYV.